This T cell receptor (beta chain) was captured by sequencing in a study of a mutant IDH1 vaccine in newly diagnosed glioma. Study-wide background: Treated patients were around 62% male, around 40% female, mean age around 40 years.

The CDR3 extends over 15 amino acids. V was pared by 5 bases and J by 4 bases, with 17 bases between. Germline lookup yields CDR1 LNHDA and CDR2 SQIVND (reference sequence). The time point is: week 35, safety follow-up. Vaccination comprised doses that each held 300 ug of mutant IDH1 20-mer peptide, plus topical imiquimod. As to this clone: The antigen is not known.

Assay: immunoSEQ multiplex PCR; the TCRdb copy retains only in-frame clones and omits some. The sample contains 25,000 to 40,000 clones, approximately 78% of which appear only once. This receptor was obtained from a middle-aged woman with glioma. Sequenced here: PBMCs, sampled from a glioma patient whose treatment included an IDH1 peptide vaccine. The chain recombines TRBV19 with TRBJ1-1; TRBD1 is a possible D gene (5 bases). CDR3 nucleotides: TGTGCCAGTAGTGGCTCAAGGCAGGGAGGCACTGAAGCTTTCTTT. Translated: CASSGSRQGGTEAFF.